These 7 T cell receptor beta chains share one sample of origin, sequenced in a study of blood T cell repertoires in COVID-19. Sequenced by immunoSEQ multiplex PCR; TCRdb stores in-frame clones only, minus some. The data hold around 100,000 clones, with roughly 90% observed a single time. The sequenced material came from peripheral blood. Every receptor here comes from a human donor with active COVID-19. The donor label of this sample is uncertain.

The chain links TRBV9 to TRBJ2-1; 9 bases match TRBD2. This CDR3 is 18 amino acids long. Germline CDR1 is SGDLS and CDR2 is YYNGEE. The ends lost 1 base at V and 1 base at J; junction bases unmatched: 9. CDR3: CASSVRGSGGPSYNEQFF. The CDR3 bases are TGTGCCAGCAGCGTAAGGGGTAGCGGGGGACCTTCCTACAATGAGCAGTTCTTC.

The genes are TRBV5-1 and TRBJ2-1, with a tentative D call TRBD2 (5 bases). The V end lost 4 bases, the J end lost 7 bases, and 9 bases lay between the germline ends. CDR3 length equals 12 residues. In germline, CDR1 is SGHRS, CDR2 YFSETQ. The CDR3 here is CASSRRENEQFF. The CDR3 DNA is TGCGCCAGCAGCCGACGGGAAAATGAGCAGTTCTTC.

The chain carries TRBV5-1 and TRBJ2-5, with 10 positions matching TRBD1. Germline values: CDR1 SGHRS, CDR2 YFSETQ. This CDR3 has 14 amino acids. Trimming at V came to 3 bases and at J to 4 bases, leaving 3 bases not matched to a gene. CDR3 nucleotide sequence: TGCGCCAGCAGCTCGACAGGGGGCGGAGAGACCCAGTACTTC. Its translation: CASSSTGGGETQYF.

The chain is built from TRBV7-2 and TRBJ1-3; a possible D gene is TRBD1 (5 bases). V was pared by 5 bases and J by 0 bases, with 14 bases between. The CDR3 contains 16 residues. Germline CDR1 SGHTA, CDR2 FQGNSA. The CDR3 protein is CASSPGRASSGNTIYF. CDR3 nucleotides: TGTGCCAGCAGCCCAGGGAGGGCGTCCTCTGGAAACACCATATATTTT.

The V gene is TRBV7-9, the J gene TRBJ1-4; TRBD1 is a possible D gene (6 bases). Between the trimmed V and J ends, which lost 2 bases and 8 bases, there was a span of 15 bases. CDR3 size: 15 residues. In germline, CDR1 is SEHNR, CDR2 FQNEAQ (reference sequence). CDR3 amino acids: CASSLMRGADEKLFF. The DNA for the CDR3 is TGTGCCAGCAGCTTAATGCGGGGGGCGGACGAAAAACTGTTTTTT.

This CDR3 is CASSSTGGSFGYTF. CDR3 nucleotide sequence: TGTGCCAGCAGCTCGACAGGGGGCTCGTTTGGCTACACCTTC. This rearrangement joins TRBV27 to TRBJ1-2, with 10 positions matching TRBD1. Trimming cost V 6 bases and J 7 bases; bases outside gene matches: 8. The CDR3 consists of 14 residues. CDR1 is MNHEY, CDR2 SMNVEV, per germline (reference sequence).

The CDR3 loop is CASSLTGATEAFF. CDR3 DNA: TGTGCCAGCAGCTTGACAGGGGCCACTGAAGCTTTCTTT. This rearrangement joins TRBV7-9 to TRBJ1-1; TRBD1 aligns across 8 bases. Trimming took 3 bases from V and 4 from J; bases not matched to a gene: 1. Germline-derived CDR1 and CDR2 are SEHNR and FQNEAQ (reference sequence). The CDR3 has 13 residues.